The present entry profiles one T cell receptor beta chain with its context. Its antigen is as yet unknown. This specimen comes from a study of glioma-infiltrating T cells after dendritic cell vaccination. Whole-study context: At biweekly intervals, patients got three intradermal dendritic cell vaccine injections. Study-level findings and limits: Higher TCR clonality did not directly relate to longer survival.

The germline CDR1 and CDR2 sequences are SGHDT and YYEEEE. The V and J ends lost 4 bases and 0 bases, in that order; junction bases with no gene match: 7. The CDR3 totals 16 residues. Sequencing was performed with immunoSEQ multiplex PCR; in TCRdb, only in-frame clones are kept and a portion is missing. The repertoire holds over 90,000 clones, with roughly 79% as singletons. The input for sequencing was blood, taken before dendritic cell vaccination. The clonotype was recovered from a human donor with glioblastoma. V usage is TRBV5-6 and J usage is TRBJ2-4, with 7 nucleotides matching TRBD2. The CDR3 DNA reads TGTGCCAGCAGCCATCGCGGGGGACTAGCCAAAAACATTCAGTACTTC. Its protein is CASSHRGGLAKNIQYF.